This entry lists 9 T cell receptor beta chains sequenced from one sample in a study of T cell changes during pregnancy in multiple sclerosis. Assay: immunoSEQ multiplex PCR; the TCRdb copy retains only in-frame clones and omits some. The top ten hold 0.65% to 0.95% of the sample, which has tens of thousands of clones, approximately 92% seen once. The sequencing here drew on peripheral blood, taken in the second trimester of pregnancy. These receptors came from a female donor in good health, enrolled as a control in a pregnancy study.

The chain uses TRBV6-1 and TRBJ1-1; D perhaps matches TRBD1 (6 bases). Germline V gene data show CDR1 as MNHNS and CDR2 as SASEGT. Trimming cost V 5 bases and J 4 bases, with 14 bases left between them. This CDR3 has 14 amino acids. CDR3: CASSHTGRFTEAFF. CDR3 in DNA: TGTGCCAGCAGTCATACAGGGCGGTTCACTGAAGCTTTCTTT.

The chain recombines TRBV5-1 with TRBJ1-2; maybe TRBD1 (5 bases). Trimming cost V 0 bases and J 7 bases, with 10 bases left between them. Germline assignment: CDR1 SGHRS and CDR2 YFSETQ. CDR3 length: 13 residues. The CDR3 DNA sequence: TGCGCCAGCAGCTTGGAAGGGAGGGGTGGCTACACCTTC. Protein: CASSLEGRGGYTF.

This sequence joins TRBV7-2 and TRBJ1-2; maybe TRBD1 (6 bases). The germline V gene encodes CDR1 SGHTA and CDR2 FQGNSA. Trimming pared 6 bases from V and 7 bases from J, leaving 21 bases between. This CDR3 contains 15 residues. The CDR3 bases are TGTGCCAGCAGTCCTTACCCAGGGGTTTTGAGTGGCTACACCTTC. Translation: CASSPYPGVLSGYTF.

This clone was seen just once. The V gene is TRBV2, the J gene TRBJ1-6, with 7 bases fitting TRBD1. Germline values: CDR1 SNHLY, CDR2 FYNNEI. CDR3 length equals 15 residues. J was trimmed by 7 bases and V by 5 bases; bases with no gene match: 8. CDR3 amino acids: CASSTRGQSNSPLHF. In DNA, the CDR3 is TGTGCCAGCAGTACCCGGGGACAGAGCAATTCACCCCTCCACTTT.

The J gene is TRBJ2-3, the V gene TRBV27, with TRBD2 matching over 12 bases. Germline CDR1 and CDR2: MNHEY and SMNVEV (reference sequence). This CDR3 has 18 residues. The V and J ends lost 4 bases and 1 base, in that order; junction bases with no gene match: 9. Written as DNA, the CDR3 is TGTGCCAGCAGTTCGCGACTAGCGGGGGTTCGGGGCACAGATACGCAGTATTTT. Its protein is CASSSRLAGVRGTDTQYF.

V gene TRBV5-8 combines with J gene TRBJ1-2; 9 bases match TRBD1. Germline-derived CDR1 and CDR2 are SGHTS and YDEGEE. This CDR3 region has 14 residues. The V gene end was trimmed by 4 bases and the J gene end by 6 bases; junction bases not matched to a gene: 7. The DNA of the CDR3 is TGTGCCAGCAGCCCGGGACAGGGCATAGATGGCTACACCTTC. It codes for CASSPGQGIDGYTF.

V and J are TRBV13 and TRBJ1-4, with D possibly TRBD1 on 5 matching bases. The germline V gene encodes CDR1 PRHDT and CDR2 FYEKMQ (reference sequence). Trimming stripped 0 bases from V and 8 bases from J, with 10 bases between. The CDR3 runs to 14 residues. DNA for the CDR3: TGTGCCAGCAGCTTAGGCAGGGCGGAAGAAAAACTGTTTTTT. It specifies CASSLGRAEEKLFF. Supplemented by reference TRBV13 and TRBJ1-4, the full variable domain reads AAGVIQSPRHLIKEKRETATLKCYPIPRHDTVYWYQQGPGQDPQFLISFYEKMQSDKGSIPDRFSAQQFSDYHSELNMSSLELGDSALYFCASSLGRAEEKLFFGSGTQLSVL.

The DNA of the CDR3 is TGTGCCAGCAGCGTCGACATTTGGGCAGATACGCAGTATTTT. Its translation: CASSVDIWADTQYF. The V and J genes are TRBV7-8 and TRBJ2-3, with D unresolved. The CDR3 spans 14 residues. Germline-derived CDR1 and CDR2 are SGHVS and FQNEAQ. Trimming removed 5 bases at V and 4 bases at J, with 13 bases between. The complete variable domain, with remaining parts taken from reference TRBV7-8 and TRBJ2-3, reads GAGVSQSPRYKVAKRGQDVALRCDPISGHVSLFWYQQALGQGPEFLTYFQNEAQLDKSGLPSDRFFAERPEGSVSTLKIQRTQQEDSAVYLCASSVDIWADTQYFGPGTRLTVL.

The chain carries TRBV4-2 and TRBJ2-1, with 10 bases aligning to TRBD2. CDR3 length: 18 residues. Germline V gene sequence: CDR1 LGHNA, CDR2 YNFKEQ. V lost 1 base and J lost 8; bases outside the gene matches: 14. CDR3: CASSQGLAGEFGSHEQFF. The DNA for the CDR3 is TGTGCCAGCAGCCAAGGGCTAGCGGGGGAGTTCGGGAGCCATGAGCAGTTCTTC.